A single sample gave rise to the 8 T cell receptor beta chains below, sequenced in a study of post-analysis software for immune sequencing data. Points from the study as a whole: Among a few TRBV segments more frequent in patients than controls were TRBV5-6, TRBV5-1 and TRBV20-1.

No antigen is known for these receptors. Each TCR beta cDNA library carried unique molecular identifiers. One entry per CDR3 protein, called by TCRdb with MiXCR from the PCR reads. The data contain about 460,000 distinct CDR3 sequences, around 40% of them singletons. The material sequenced was blood. These receptors came from a girl aged 5-17 years with multiple sclerosis.

The genes are TRBV11-2 and TRBJ2-3, with TRBD2 matching over 7 bases. Looked up from germline, CDR1 is SGHAT and CDR2 is FQNNGV. CDR3 length: 15 amino acids. The ends lost 5 bases at V and 3 bases at J; junction bases unmatched: 8. This CDR3 reads CASSREAGTTDTQYF. The DNA for the CDR3 is TGTGCCAGCAGCCGAGAAGCGGGGACTACAGATACGCAGTATTTT.

This clonotype was seen a handful of times. This chain connects TRBV4-1 to TRBJ2-5; D is possibly TRBD2 (5 bases). Germline V gives CDR1 MGHRA, CDR2 YSYEKL. The CDR3 spans 14 residues. V was pared by 1 base and J by 5 bases, with 11 bases between. The CDR3, as DNA: TGCGCCAGCAGCCAAGTGAGGGTAACCGAGACCCAGTACTTC. It yields the protein CASSQVRVTETQYF.

J is TRBJ2-7 and V is TRBV6-2 or TRBV6-3; perhaps TRBD2 as D (6 bases). The CDR3 extends over 16 amino acids. CDR1 and CDR2 from the germline V gene are MNHEY and SVGEGT. Trimming left V 2 bases short and J 3 bases short, with 17 bases between. The DNA for the CDR3 is TGTGCCAGCAGTTACGCCGCGACCGGGACTCTCTACGAGCAGTACTTC. Translating it yields CASSYAATGTLYEQYF.

The chain uses TRBV6-2 or TRBV6-3 and TRBJ2-1, with TRBD2 as a possible D gene (5 bases). V was shortened by 0 bases and J by 4 bases, with 13 bases between the two germline ends. The CDR3 totals 16 residues. Germline CDR1 reads MNHEY; CDR2 reads SVGEGT. The CDR3 DNA reads TGTGCCAGCAGTTACTCGATTCTGGACTGGTACAATGAGCAGTTCTTC. Its translation is CASSYSILDWYNEQFF.

This clonotype has only a few counts. This chain links TRBV24-1 with TRBJ2-1, with D possibly matching TRBD1 (5 bases). The CDR3 totals 16 residues. Per the germline V gene, CDR1 is KGHDR and CDR2 is SFDVKD. V lost 5 bases and J lost 7, with 20 bases in between. As DNA, the CDR3 is TGTGCCACCAGTGGTGAAAGGGGATCGTCTTTGAATGAGCAGTTCTTC. Protein sequence: CATSGERGSSLNEQFF.

The chain recombines TRBV25-1 with TRBJ2-3; 13 bases line up with TRBD2. Germline V gene data show CDR1 as MGHDK and CDR2 as SYGVNS. CDR3 size: 18 residues. Losses at the gene ends were 2 bases for V and 4 bases for J; bases not matched to a gene: 9. The CDR3 bases are TGTGCCAGCAGTGAAGGCCCCGGGACTAGCGGGGAGGCAGATACGCAGTATTTT. It encodes CASSEGPGTSGEADTQYF.

Here the CDR3 reads CSARGGTSGSSRTDTQYF. The DNA for the CDR3 is TGCAGTGCTAGAGGAGGGACTAGCGGGAGTAGTAGGACAGATACGCAGTATTTT. The rearrangement links TRBV20-1 to TRBJ2-3, with 14 bases that match TRBD2. The germline V gene has CDR1 DFQATT and CDR2 SNEGSKA (reference sequence). This CDR3 is built from 18 residues. Trimming removed 1 base from V and 3 bases from J; junction bases left unmatched: 9.

The sample holds a few counts of this clonotype. The chain uses TRBV20-1 and TRBJ2-1, with 10 bases identical to TRBD1. CDR1 and CDR2 (germline): DFQATT, SNEGSKA (reference sequence). This CDR3 is built from 15 residues. The J segment lost 4 bases and the V segment lost 3 bases, leaving 6 bases of the junction unmatched. This CDR3 reads CSASLGTGDYNEQFF. Here the CDR3 DNA reads TGCAGTGCTAGTCTCGGGACAGGGGATTACAATGAGCAGTTCTTC.